These 25 T cell receptor beta chains came from one sample sequenced in a study of blood T cell repertoires in COVID-19 (dated by TCRdb to the early 2020s). Library preparation employed the immunoSEQ multiplex PCR assay. Here the immuneACCESS table is served through TCRdb, limited to in-frame sequences with V and J called. Missing clones are a known gap in these copies; in checked studies unresolved V genes cover under half, and the rest lacks a known reason. This sample gives a few hundred thousand clones in total; roughly 87% of them show up just once. The top ten constitute roughly 3% of the sample. Sequencing was done on a sample of PBMCs or T cells enriched from blood (not recorded which). The source of these receptors is a woman in her 30s who had recovered from COVID-19.

This clone was recorded a few times. The gene calls are TRBV5-1 and TRBJ2-5; D is uncertain. The V end lost 0 bases, the J end lost 4 bases, and 16 bases lay between the germline ends. Germline lookup yields CDR1 SGHRS and CDR2 YFSETQ. The CDR3 contains 16 residues. For the CDR3, the DNA is TGCGCCAGCAGCTTGGGGTGGGCCAGTGGTTTAGAGACCCAGTACTTC. It encodes CASSLGWASGLETQYF.

The chain has TRBV7-9 and TRBJ2-7, with D unclear. Between the trimmed V and J ends, which lost 3 bases and 3 bases, there was a span of 12 bases. Per germline, CDR1 SEHNR and CDR2 FQNEAQ (reference sequence). This CDR3 spans 14 amino acids. The CDR3 here is CASSLTPSLYEQYF. CDR3 in DNA: TGTGCCAGCAGCTTGACTCCTTCACTCTACGAGCAGTACTTC.

This chain joins TRBV3-1 (or the pseudogene TRBV3-2) and TRBJ1-5; D unclear. The length of the CDR3 is 17 residues. CDR1 and CDR2 from the germline V gene are LGHDT and YNNKEL (reference sequence). Trimming cost V 0 bases and J 0 bases, with 12 bases left between them. CDR3 amino acids: CASSQDCGQYSNQPQHF. CDR3 DNA: TGTGCCAGCAGCCAAGATTGCGGGCAGTATAGCAATCAGCCCCAGCATTTT.

V usage is TRBV14 and J usage is TRBJ1-1; no clear D gene. This CDR3 region has 16 residues. Germline CDR1 SGHDN, CDR2 FVKESK. V lost 2 bases, J lost 0 bases, and 13 bases lay in between. In DNA form, the CDR3 reads TGTGCCAGCAGCCAACCTACGGCACAGATGAACACTGAAGCTTTCTTT. Its translation: CASSQPTAQMNTEAFF. The entire variable domain, with the rest obtained from reference TRBV14 and TRBJ1-1, is as follows: EAGVTQFPSHSVIEKGQTVTLRCDPISGHDNLYWYRRVMGKEIKFLLHFVKESKQDESGMPNNRFLAERTGGTYSTLKVQPAELEDSGVYFCASSQPTAQMNTEAFFGQGTRLTVV.

The genes are TRBV7-9 and TRBJ1-1; tentatively, D is TRBD1 (5 bases). The CDR3 sequence is 13 residues long. Germline V lookup: CDR1 SEHNR, CDR2 FQNEAQ (reference sequence). Trimming stripped 4 bases from V and 11 bases from J, with 17 bases between. This CDR3 is CASSSPRAEQAFF. CDR3 DNA: TGTGCCAGCAGCTCTCCCAGGGCAGAGCAGGCTTTCTTT.

The gene calls are TRBV19 and TRBJ2-2; D possibly corresponds to TRBD2 (5 bases). Germline CDR1 is LNHDA and CDR2 is SQIVND (reference sequence). V dropped 0 bases and J dropped 7 bases, with 6 bases sitting between them. The CDR3 has 13 residues. The CDR3, as DNA: TGTGCCAGTAGTATAGAGGAGGTCGGGGAGCTGTTTTTT. This codes for CASSIEEVGELFF.

The V call is TRBV9, the J call TRBJ1-1; the match to TRBD1 covers 11 bases. V lost 3 bases to trimming and J lost 1 base; unmatched junction nucleotides: 5. CDR1 and CDR2 from the germline V gene are SGDLS and YYNGEE. The CDR3 is made up of 16 amino acids. CDR3 loop: CASSARGQGANTEAFF. The CDR3 DNA reads TGTGCCAGCAGCGCAAGAGGACAGGGGGCGAACACTGAAGCTTTCTTT.

The chain employs TRBV7-9 and TRBJ2-7; weak D call: TRBD2 (5 bases). V lost 5 bases and J 3 bases, leaving 14 bases between the germline ends. The CDR3 has 14 amino acids. In germline, CDR1 is SEHNR, CDR2 FQNEAQ (reference sequence). The DNA of the CDR3 is TGTGCCAGCAGCGGCGGGTCGGGGTACTACGAGCAGTACTTC. Encoded protein: CASSGGSGYYEQYF.

This clone has just one count. The chain combines TRBV6-5 with TRBJ2-7; possible D gene TRBD1, 5 bases. This CDR3 contains 15 residues. CDR1 and CDR2 (germline): MNHEY, SVGAGI. The V end was cut by 5 bases, the J end by 3 bases, with 17 bases between. This CDR3 is CASSPYDSSLYEQYF. CDR3 DNA: TGTGCCAGCAGTCCTTATGACAGCTCCCTCTACGAGCAGTACTTC.

The V gene is TRBV30, the J gene TRBJ2-1; 12 bases match TRBD2. With 4 bases clipped from V and 8 bases from J, the junction kept 18 bases outside the gene matches. This CDR3 has 18 amino acids. Germline V gene lookup returns CDR1 GTSNPN and CDR2 SVGIG (reference sequence). CDR3 nucleotide sequence: TGTGCCTGGAAGGCAGGGCGGCTAGCGGGGGGGCCTTTGGATGAGCAGTTCTTC. This encodes CAWKAGRLAGGPLDEQFF.

This clone was counted once. The chain carries TRBV7-3 and TRBJ2-1; 13 bases are a match to TRBD2. Trimming removed 0 bases from V and 6 bases from J; junction bases left unmatched: 2. The CDR3 is 16 amino acids. In germline, CDR1 is SGHTA, CDR2 FQGTGA. Here the CDR3 reads CASSLTGLAGSNEQFF. In DNA, the CDR3 is TGTGCCAGCAGCTTAACGGGACTAGCGGGGAGCAATGAGCAGTTCTTC.

V gene TRBV5-1 combines with J gene TRBJ2-2; a weak D match, TRBD1 (5 bases). Per the germline V gene, CDR1 is SGHRS and CDR2 is YFSETQ. V was shortened by 3 bases and J by 1 base, with 13 bases between the two germline ends. The CDR3 consists of 16 residues. The CDR3 DNA follows: TGCGCCAGCAGCTCTCAGGGCCAGGGGAACACCGGGGAGCTGTTTTTT. The encoded protein is CASSSQGQGNTGELFF.

The chain recombines TRBV6-5 with TRBJ1-2; 8 nucleotides agree with TRBD1. V lost 5 bases to trimming and J lost 4 bases; unmatched junction nucleotides: 9. The CDR3 loop spans 15 amino acids. Looked up from germline, CDR1 is MNHEY and CDR2 is SVGAGI. CDR3 coding DNA: TGTGCCAGCAGTCCGGGACAGGTAGACTTCTATGGCTACACCTTC. Its protein is CASSPGQVDFYGYTF.

The V and J genes are TRBV7-8 and TRBJ1-6; D is ambiguous. CDR1 is SGHVS, CDR2 FQNEAQ, per germline. The CDR3 runs 15 residues. Trimming took 3 bases from V and 2 from J, leaving 8 bases between them. Here the CDR3 DNA reads TGTGCCAGCAGCTTTAACGGGGCCTATAATTCACCCCTCCACTTT. Protein product: CASSFNGAYNSPLHF.

V is TRBV21-1 and J is TRBJ2-1; the table assigns TRBD1, which was not confirmed against the DNA. TRBV21-1 is marked as a pseudogene. This CDR3 spans 16 amino acids. CDR3 DNA: TGTGCCAGCAGCCAACTGAGGAGACAGGGAAGGCCCGAGCAGTTCTTC. Translating gives CASSQLRRQGRPEQFF.

This clone was seen a single time. The genes are TRBV6-5 and TRBJ2-7, with a weak D call TRBD2 (5 bases). CDR3 length: 13 residues. CDR1 and CDR2 from the germline V gene are MNHEY and SVGAGI. The ends were cut back, 4 bases at V and 6 bases at J, with 13 bases in the middle. The CDR3: CASSWTEESEQYF. CDR3 bases: TGTGCCAGCAGTTGGACTGAGGAATCCGAGCAGTACTTC.

V gene TRBV3-1 (or the pseudogene TRBV3-2) combines with J gene TRBJ2-2, with TRBD2 matching 8 bases. Trimming cost V 4 bases and J 5 bases; bases outside gene matches: 3. The CDR3 runs to 14 residues. Germline assignment: CDR1 LGHDT and CDR2 YNNKEL (reference sequence). DNA of the CDR3: TGTGCCAGCAGCCCCCGGGGGGGTACCGGGGAGCTGTTTTTT. Protein sequence: CASSPRGGTGELFF.

This chain connects TRBV27 to TRBJ2-3; D is uncertain. CDR1 is MNHEY and CDR2 is SMNVEV in the germline V gene (reference sequence). V lost 0 bases, J lost 0 bases, and 4 bases lay in between. The length of the CDR3 is 14 residues. The DNA of the CDR3 is TGTGCCAGCAGTTTATCTTCTAGCACAGATACGCAGTATTTT. It codes for CASSLSSSTDTQYF.

V is TRBV9 and J is TRBJ2-1; 8 bases align to TRBD2. After removal of 3 bases from V and 2 bases from J, the junction contained 4 bases not matched to a gene. Germline assignment: CDR1 SGDLS and CDR2 YYNGEE. The CDR3 consists of 15 residues. CDR3 loop: CASSETGGPYNEQFF. The CDR3 DNA sequence: TGTGCCAGCAGCGAGACGGGGGGGCCCTACAATGAGCAGTTCTTC.

The chain combines TRBV9 with TRBJ2-1; 15 bases are a match to TRBD2. The CDR3 consists of 16 residues. V trimming: 4 bases; J trimming: 9 bases; junction bases outside the gene matches: 8. In germline, CDR1 is SGDLS, CDR2 YYNGEE. The CDR3 DNA reads as TGTGCCAGCAGCCTTCGGACTAGCGGGAGGGAGGGTGAGCAGTTCTTC. Amino acids: CASSLRTSGREGEQFF.

The rearrangement joins TRBV11-2 to TRBJ2-7; the D is unclear. Germline values: CDR1 SGHAT, CDR2 FQNNGV. This CDR3 spans 16 amino acids. V was shortened by 5 bases and J by 1 base, with 18 bases between the two germline ends. For the CDR3, the DNA is TGTGCCAGCAGCGCGAGAGGCTCCGGTTCTTCCTACGAGCAGTACTTC. This codes for CASSARGSGSSYEQYF.

The V call is TRBV29-1, the J call TRBJ1-4; D gene unclear. Germline values: CDR1 SQVTM, CDR2 ANQGSEA. V gave up 2 bases and J gave up 7 bases, with 14 bases separating them. CDR3 length: 14 residues. The CDR3 reads CSVETSAGGEKLFF. In DNA, the CDR3 is TGCAGCGTTGAAACATCGGCAGGAGGTGAAAAACTGTTTTTT.

This chain links TRBV5-6 with TRBJ2-7, with 8 bases lining up with TRBD2. Germline CDR1 reads SGHDT; CDR2 reads YYEEEE. The CDR3 length is 14 residues. Losses at the gene ends were 0 bases for V and 7 bases for J; bases not matched to a gene: 6. As DNA, the CDR3 is TGTGCCAGCAGCTTGGGAGCGGGAGAGGCAGAGCAGTACTTC. It is translated as CASSLGAGEAEQYF.

The chain couples TRBV6-5 to TRBJ1-3; D is ambiguous. The CDR3 covers 12 residues. Germline loops: CDR1 MNHEY, CDR2 SVGAGI. V was shortened by 3 bases and J by 12 bases, with 12 bases between the two germline ends. The CDR3 region has the DNA TGTGCCAGCAGTTATTTGGGCAGCCGCATATATTTT. This translates into CASSYLGSRIYF.

V usage is TRBV28 and J usage is TRBJ1-1; TRBD1 is a possible D gene (6 bases). In germline, CDR1 is MDHEN, CDR2 SYDVKM. The CDR3 covers 13 residues. Trimming took 5 bases from V and 1 from J, leaving 8 bases between them. The CDR3 loop is CASSQGQNTEAFF. For the CDR3, the DNA is TGTGCCAGCAGTCAGGGACAGAACACTGAAGCTTTCTTT.